This T cell receptor (beta chain) was captured in a study of identical twins. With template switching, a universal primer site was added, and the cDNA carried unique molecular identifiers. Each CDR3 protein is one row after TCRdb ran MiXCR on the 5' RACE reads. The table has 300,000 to 400,000 distinct CDR3 sequences, around an eighth seen once. A note on this clonotype: Its target is not known.

Study outcomes and limitations: In zero-insertion analyses, partial confounding could arise from invariant MAIT and iNKT cells.

In every case, the donor was a healthy Caucasian. V dropped 1 base and J dropped 4 bases, with 15 bases sitting between them. The CDR3 is 16 residues long. Germline V gene data show CDR1 as SGHTA and CDR2 as FQGNSA. These same data were also listed under a study on yellow fever vaccine responses in identical twins.

The receptor was isolated from a woman under 30 in good health. Material for sequencing was CD8+ T cells sorted from blood. V usage is TRBV7-2 and J usage is TRBJ2-3; TRBD2 is a possible D gene (7 bases). CDR3 in amino acids: CASSLVSGGPADTQYF. As DNA, the CDR3 is TGTGCCAGCAGCTTAGTATCGGGGGGCCCGGCAGATACGCAGTATTTT.